Described below is a single TCR beta chain sequence and its context. Produced via immunoSEQ multiplex PCR; TCRdb's table is partial and in-frame only. This sample has 35,000 to 45,000 clones; 94% occur once, and the top ten carry about 0.8%. The data were taken from a study of T cell clonotyping in hematopoietic cell transplantation. V lost 5 bases, J lost 5 bases, and 5 bases stayed unmatched. This CDR3 is 14 amino acids long. Germline CDR1 and CDR2: LNHDA and SQIVND (reference sequence). Material for sequencing was peripheral blood mononuclear cells. The receptor was isolated from a woman between 50 and 59 years old in good health. Some clones in this sample may be carry-over from other donors' samples. V is TRBV19 and J is TRBJ2-5; TRBD2 agrees at 10 bases. The chain's CDR3 is CASSLLAGVETQYF. The CDR3 DNA reads TGTGCCAGTAGTCTTCTAGCGGGGGTTGAGACCCAGTACTTC.